This T cell receptor beta chain was obtained from a study of identical twins. Overall study findings and caveats: In monozygotic twins, models underestimated the sharing of out-of-frame TCR alpha. Invariant MAIT and iNKT cells are populations that could partly confound zero-insertion analyses. Shared out-of-frame alpha sequences (those common to twins) showed excess low generation probability.

Unmatched junction bases numbered 6, after V lost 1 base and J lost 3 bases. This CDR3 contains 18 residues. Germline V CDR1 and CDR2: SGHAT, FQDESV (reference sequence). A universal primer site was created by template switching, with the cDNA bearing unique molecular identifiers. TCRdb re-called the 5' RACE reads with MiXCR, one entry per CDR3 protein. The sample carries approximately 470,000 distinct CDR3 sequences, about 14% recorded once. This clonotype was seen just once. Its antigen is not identified. These data also formed part of another study, on yellow fever vaccine responses in identical twins.

The genes are TRBV11-1 and TRBJ2-6, with 10 bases that match TRBD1. The sequence was collected from a woman between 18 and 29 years old in good health. Material: CD4+ T cells sorted from blood. CDR3 bases: TGTGCCAGCAGCTTAGGACAGGGGGCTGTGAGTGGGGCCAACGTCCTGACTTTC. Translation: CASSLGQGAVSGANVLTF.